Presented here are 19 T cell receptor beta chains from one specimen sequenced in a study of tumor-infiltrating lymphocytes in primary liver carcinoma. Scientists recovered RNA and DNA together from roughly 20-30 mg of unsorted bulk tissue. Starting material of 500 to 600 ng total RNA yielded TCR beta cDNA via a constant-region primer. The TCR beta library was amplified through three nested multiplex PCR rounds in a modified ARM-PCR procedure. Both of the initial two PCR rounds ran for about 11 cycles and employed TRBV1-TRBV30 forward primers alongside a C-beta reverse primer. TCRdb re-derived calls from the multiplex PCR reads in MiXCR, one entry per CDR3 protein. The sample has around 54,000 distinct CDR3 sequences; around 79% are singletons. Input material: liver tumor tissue from sampling region 2. Subset reported: tumor region T2, inferior pole. These receptors all come from a man aged 35-49 years with primary liver carcinoma and hepatitis B virus infection.

With regard to this clonotype: A junction boundary mismatches the germline segment, possibly from a read error. The rearrangement links TRBV2 to TRBJ2-7, with D possibly called TRBD1 or TRBD2 (6 bases each). The CDR3 is 15 amino acids. The germline CDR1 and CDR2 sequences are SNHLY and FYNNEI. In DNA form, the CDR3 reads TGTGCCAGCAGTCGAGGGGGGCTAGCGCCCTACGAGCGGTACTTC. It encodes CASSRGGLAPYERYF. Supplemented by reference TRBV2 and TRBJ2-7, the full variable domain reads EPEVTQTPSHQVTQMGQEVILRCVPISNHLYFYWYRQILGQKVEFLVSFYNNEISEKSEIFDDQFSVERPDGSNFTLKIRSTKLEDSAMYFCASSRGGLAPYERYFGPGTRLTVT.

This clonotype was recorded once. A much larger clone lies a single base off, so this may be a read error. The V gene is TRBV28, the J gene TRBJ2-7; a possible D gene is TRBD2 (5 bases). With 7 bases removed from V and 3 bases from J, the gap between germline ends came to 10 bases. CDR1 and CDR2 (germline): MDHEN, SYDVKM. This CDR3 comprises 12 residues. The CDR3 DNA reads TGTGCCAGCAAATTAGCGCGCTACGAGCAGTACTTC. It encodes CASKLARYEQYF.

Comment on this clonotype: This may stem from a read error, because a much larger clone lies one nucleotide away. The V gene is TRBV30, the J gene TRBJ1-1; D ambiguous. The V gene's germline CDR1 is GTSNPN and CDR2 SVGIG (reference sequence). Trimming cost V 5 bases and J 3 bases, with 13 bases left between them. The CDR3 consists of 13 residues. This chain's CDR3 is CAWGRREDTEAFF. CDR3 DNA sequence: TGTGCCTGGGGCCGCCGGGAGGACACTGAAGCTTTCTTT.

V and J are TRBV28 and TRBJ1-2, with 7 bases identical to TRBD1. Germline V lookup: CDR1 MDHEN, CDR2 SYDVKM. The ends lost 5 bases at V and 5 bases at J; junction bases unmatched: 5. CDR3 length: 13 residues. The CDR3 region has the DNA TGTGCCAGCAGTGAGGGGGCAAAATATGGCTACACCTTC. Its protein product is CASSEGAKYGYTF.

This clonotype showed up just once. The V call is TRBV28, the J call TRBJ2-3; the D is unclear. CDR1 is MDHEN, CDR2 SYDVKM, per germline. The CDR3 spans 14 residues. V dropped 8 bases and J dropped 2 bases, with 14 bases sitting between them. The CDR3 sequence: CASCPPFPTDTQYF. The CDR3 nucleotides are TGTGCCAGCTGCCCTCCTTTTCCCACAGATACGCAGTATTTT.

This clonotype was seen once. CDR3 nucleotides: TGTGCTAGCGGCTTGGATATCGGACTACCCATGGGTGAGCAGTTCTTC. This translates into CASGLDIGLPMGEQFF. The chain is built from TRBV11-2 and TRBJ2-1, with a weak D call TRBD2 (6 bases). Germline assignment: CDR1 SGHAT and CDR2 FQNNGV. CDR3 length equals 16 residues.

As concerns this clonotype: No conserved phenylalanine or tryptophan is present at the end of the CDR3, so a read error is the likely explanation. Here the CDR3 DNA reads TGTGCCAGCAGTACGGTAACTGGGACTAGCGACACAGATACGCAGTATTTG. Amino acids: CASSTVTGTSDTDTQYL. The V and J genes are TRBV5-4 and TRBJ2-3; TRBD2 matches at 10 bases. Germline assignment: CDR1 SGHNT and CDR2 YYREEE (reference sequence). J lost 2 bases, V lost 5 bases, and 11 bases had no gene match. The CDR3 runs 17 residues.

Note on this clonotype: Given the absence of the conserved phenylalanine or tryptophan at the CDR3 end, a read error is likely. The V and J genes are TRBV7-9 and TRBJ2-7; 7 bases are shared with TRBD1. This CDR3 has 16 amino acids. Germline V gene lookup returns CDR1 SEHNR and CDR2 FQNEAQ (reference sequence). Germline trimming cut 5 bases from V and 3 bases from J; bases unmatched to any gene: 13. The CDR3 sequence: CASSRSGQEVIYEQYL. The CDR3 region has the DNA TGTGCCAGCAGCCGTTCCGGACAGGAAGTAATCTACGAGCAGTACCTC.

About this clonotype itself: A read error may explain this, as a much larger clone is one base away. This chain links TRBV6-4 with TRBJ2-5; tentative D call: TRBD1 (6 bases). CDR1 is MRHNA, CDR2 SNTAGT, per germline. The CDR3 extends over 15 amino acids. The CDR3: CGSSERQGYQETQYF. CDR3 nucleotide sequence: TGTGGCAGCAGTGAACGCCAGGGGTACCAAGAGACCCAGTACTTC.

The chain employs TRBV12-3 or TRBV12-4 and TRBJ1-1; perhaps TRBD1 as D (5 bases). The V and J ends lost 4 bases and 0 bases respectively, with 18 bases between them. The CDR3 runs to 17 residues. This CDR3 is CASSSSWGISMNTEAFF. CDR3 sequence (DNA): TGTGCCAGCAGTTCATCCTGGGGGATATCAATGAACACTGAAGCTTTCTTT.

Remarks on this clonotype: An end of the junction does not agree with germline; a read error may underlie this. V and J are TRBV29-1 and TRBJ2-3, with 8 bases matching TRBD2. The germline V gene has CDR1 SQVTM and CDR2 ANQGSEA. CDR3 length: 15 amino acids. For the CDR3, the DNA is TGCAGCATTGGGCCCGCGGGGGGACACACAGATACGCAGTTTTTT. This translates into CSIGPAGGHTDTQFF.

This clonotype occurred many times. The rearrangement links TRBV30 to TRBJ2-1, with D tentatively TRBD2 (5 bases). This CDR3 is 12 amino acids long. Trimming took 0 bases from V and 7 from J, leaving 7 bases between them. Germline V lookup: CDR1 GTSNPN, CDR2 SVGIG (reference sequence). The CDR3 nucleotides are TGTGCCTGGAGTGTACGGGGTAATGAGCAGTTCTTC. Residues: CAWSVRGNEQFF.

Points on this clonotype: One end of the junction fails to match germline, which may point to a read error. The chain employs TRBV12-3 or TRBV12-4 and TRBJ2-7; 8 bases match TRBD2. The CDR3 extends over 16 amino acids. The CDR3 sequence is CTSSLLAGRPPNEQYF. CDR3 nucleotide sequence: TGTACCAGCAGTTTATTAGCGGGAAGGCCTCCCAACGAGCAGTACTTC.

Regarding this clonotype: Germline and junction disagree at one end, which may indicate a read error. V usage is TRBV6-5 and J usage is TRBJ1-1; D is uncertain. This CDR3 is 16 amino acids long. Germline V CDR1 and CDR2: MNHEY, SVGAGI. CDR3 DNA sequence: TGTGCCAGCAGTTTACTCGGGTTTTCCAAGAACACTGAAGCTGTCTTT. The encoded protein is CASSLLGFSKNTEAVF.

The V gene is TRBV7-9, the J gene TRBJ1-3; perhaps TRBD1 as D (6 bases). The CDR3 loop spans 16 amino acids. Trimming shortened V by 2 bases and J by 13 bases, and 24 bases separated the two germline ends. Germline loops: CDR1 SEHNR, CDR2 FQNEAQ (reference sequence). The CDR3 coding sequence is TGTGCCAGCAGCTTACGGGACACTATCTCTGGGAAAACTATATATTTT. Protein: CASSLRDTISGKTIYF.

Remarks on this clonotype: This may arise from a read error, as a much more abundant clone is one base away. The J gene is TRBJ1-4, the V gene TRBV28, with a weak D call TRBD1 (6 bases). Germline V lookup: CDR1 MDHEN, CDR2 SYDVKM. This CDR3 contains 13 residues. This CDR3 is CAGRPTGPEKLFF. CDR3 DNA: TGTGCCGGCAGACCAACAGGGCCTGAAAAACTGTTTTTT.

Concerning this clonotype itself: The junction departs from germline at one end; a sequencing error may be responsible. This chain links TRBV13 with TRBJ2-4, with D perhaps matching TRBD2 (6 bases). Germline-derived CDR1 and CDR2 are PRHDT and FYEKMQ (reference sequence). The CDR3 has 14 amino acids. For the CDR3, the DNA is TGTGCCAGCAGCTTAAGGTTGTGGGACTCCAGGTTTCGCTTC. Translating gives CASSLRLWDSRFRF.

The rearrangement uses TRBV11-2 and TRBJ2-7; maybe TRBD2 (6 bases). The V and J ends lost 5 bases and 3 bases respectively, with 17 bases between them. Germline-derived CDR1 and CDR2 are SGHAT and FQNNGV. CDR3 length: 15 residues. CDR3: CASSQYSDGGYEQYF. The CDR3 DNA reads TGTGCCAGCAGCCAATATTCTGACGGGGGCTACGAGCAGTACTTC.

As to this clonotype: As the CDR3 is not closed by the conserved phenylalanine or tryptophan, this likely results from a read error. This chain uses TRBV29-1 with TRBJ2-7, with TRBD1 matching 8 bases. Germline V gives CDR1 SQVTM, CDR2 ANQGSEA. Trimming at V came to 6 bases and at J to 7 bases, leaving 11 bases not matched to a gene. This CDR3 is 13 amino acids long. The DNA of the CDR3 is TGCAGCGTCCTGACAGGGGCCGGCTATGAGCAGTACCTC. Residues: CSVLTGAGYEQYL.